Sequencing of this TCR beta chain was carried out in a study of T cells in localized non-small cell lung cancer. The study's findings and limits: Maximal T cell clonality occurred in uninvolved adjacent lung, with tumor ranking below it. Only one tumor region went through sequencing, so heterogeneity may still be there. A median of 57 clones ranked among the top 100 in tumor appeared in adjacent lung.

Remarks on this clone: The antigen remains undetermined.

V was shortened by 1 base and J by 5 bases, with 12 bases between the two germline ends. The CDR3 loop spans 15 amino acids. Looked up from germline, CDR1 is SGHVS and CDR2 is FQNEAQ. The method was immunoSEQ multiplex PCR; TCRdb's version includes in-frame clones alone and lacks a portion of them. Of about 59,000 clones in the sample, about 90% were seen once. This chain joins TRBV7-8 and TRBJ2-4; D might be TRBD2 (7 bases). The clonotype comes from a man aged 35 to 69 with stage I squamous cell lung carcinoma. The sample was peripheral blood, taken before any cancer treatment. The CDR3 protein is CASSLGGGRENIQYF. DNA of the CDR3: TGTGCCAGCAGCTTAGGGGGGGGGCGCGAAAACATTCAGTACTTC. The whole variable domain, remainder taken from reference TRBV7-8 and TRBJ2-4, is GAGVSQSPRYKVAKRGQDVALRCDPISGHVSLFWYQQALGQGPEFLTYFQNEAQLDKSGLPSDRFFAERPEGSVSTLKIQRTQQEDSAVYLCASSLGGGRENIQYFGAGTRLSVL.